Included here is one T cell receptor (beta chain) sequence, with context. TCRdb re-analysed the 5' RACE reads in MiXCR, keeping a single row per CDR3 protein. The sample includes some 55,000 distinct CDR3 sequences, roughly 13% of them seen just once. The data stem from a study of early T cells in non-severe SARS-CoV-2 infection. Trimming shortened V by 4 bases and J by 1 base, and 11 bases separated the two germline ends. CDR1 and CDR2 (germline): SGHTA, FQGNSA. The CDR3 length is 15 residues. This rearrangement joins TRBV7-2 to TRBJ2-1, with D perhaps assigned TRBD1 or TRBD2 (7 bases each). This receptor was taken from an adult who was a healthcare worker with PCR-confirmed SARS-CoV-2 infection or an uninfected control (not recorded which). The sequenced material came from whole blood. CDR3 region: CASSSGGQSYNEQFF. The CDR3 DNA follows: TGTGCCAGCAGCTCGGGGGGACAGTCCTACAATGAGCAGTTCTTC.